Sequencing of this T cell receptor (beta chain) was carried out in a study of OX40 agonist ivuxolimab in advanced cancers. With 5 bases clipped from V and 1 base from J, the junction kept 8 bases outside the gene matches. Germline CDR1 reads LNHDA; CDR2 reads SQIVND (reference sequence). The length of the CDR3 is 16 residues. Repertoires were generated with immunoSEQ multiplex PCR, while TCRdb's copy carries only in-frame clones and drops some. The sample holds around 84,000 clones, around nine tenths seen once. This chain links TRBV19 with TRBJ1-5; TRBD1 agrees at 7 bases. This sample comprised CD4+ or CD8+ T cells sorted from blood, obtained in a trial of the OX40 agonist ivuxolimab. The TCR originated in an adult with an advanced solid tumor such as melanoma, head and neck, liver or kidney cancer. CDR3 nucleotide sequence: TGTGCCAGTAGTTCACCAAGGACAGGAAGCAATCAGCCCCAGCATTTT. Translated, it gives CASSSPRTGSNQPQHF.